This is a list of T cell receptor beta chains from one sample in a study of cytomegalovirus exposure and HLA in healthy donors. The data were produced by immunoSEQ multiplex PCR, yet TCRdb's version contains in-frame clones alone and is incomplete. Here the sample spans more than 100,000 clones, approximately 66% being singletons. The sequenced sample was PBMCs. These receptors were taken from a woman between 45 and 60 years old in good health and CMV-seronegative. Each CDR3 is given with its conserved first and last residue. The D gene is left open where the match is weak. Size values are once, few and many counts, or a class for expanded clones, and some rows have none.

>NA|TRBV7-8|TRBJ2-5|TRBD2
CAVRGGGSQETQYF
TGTGCAGTGCGGGGGGGCGGGTCGCAAGAGACCCAGTACTTC
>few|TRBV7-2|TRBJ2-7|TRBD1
CASSPDRDRYEQYF
TGTGCCAGCAGCCCGGACAGGGACCGCTACGAGCAGTACTTC
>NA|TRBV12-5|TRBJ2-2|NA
CASNVGANTGELFF
TGTGCTAGTAATGTGGGAGCGAACACCGGGGAGCTGTTTTTT
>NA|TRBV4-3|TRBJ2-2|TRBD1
CASSQDRHSGTGISGELFF
TGCGCCAGCAGCCAAGATCGACATTCCGGGACAGGGATTTCCGGGGAGCTGTTTTTT
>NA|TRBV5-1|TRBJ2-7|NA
CASSPPQGRAYEQYF
TGCGCCAGCAGCCCCCCGCAGGGCCGGGCCTACGAGCAGTACTTC
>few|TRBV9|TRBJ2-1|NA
CASSVQSMAAYNEQFF
TGTGCCAGCAGCGTACAGTCCATGGCTGCCTACAATGAGCAGTTCTTC
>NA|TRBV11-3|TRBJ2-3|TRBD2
CASSSGLAGGPSTDTQYF
TGTGCCAGCAGCTCGGGACTAGCGGGAGGGCCGAGCACAGATACGCAGTATTTT
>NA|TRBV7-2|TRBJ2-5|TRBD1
CASSLVGGQGLWETQYF
TGTGCCAGCAGCTTAGTAGGGGGACAGGGGTTGTGGGAGACCCAGTACTTC
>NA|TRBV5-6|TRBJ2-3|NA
CASSLTGLTDTQYF
TGTGCCAGCAGCTTGACAGGGCTAACAGATACGCAGTATTTT
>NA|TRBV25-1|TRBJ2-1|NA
CASSDSSTGSDNEQFF
TGTGCCAGCAGTGATTCATCAACAGGGTCAGACAATGAGCAGTTCTTC
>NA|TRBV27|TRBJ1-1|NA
CASSSAGTEAFF
TGTGCCAGCAGTTCAGCGGGAACTGAAGCTTTCTTT